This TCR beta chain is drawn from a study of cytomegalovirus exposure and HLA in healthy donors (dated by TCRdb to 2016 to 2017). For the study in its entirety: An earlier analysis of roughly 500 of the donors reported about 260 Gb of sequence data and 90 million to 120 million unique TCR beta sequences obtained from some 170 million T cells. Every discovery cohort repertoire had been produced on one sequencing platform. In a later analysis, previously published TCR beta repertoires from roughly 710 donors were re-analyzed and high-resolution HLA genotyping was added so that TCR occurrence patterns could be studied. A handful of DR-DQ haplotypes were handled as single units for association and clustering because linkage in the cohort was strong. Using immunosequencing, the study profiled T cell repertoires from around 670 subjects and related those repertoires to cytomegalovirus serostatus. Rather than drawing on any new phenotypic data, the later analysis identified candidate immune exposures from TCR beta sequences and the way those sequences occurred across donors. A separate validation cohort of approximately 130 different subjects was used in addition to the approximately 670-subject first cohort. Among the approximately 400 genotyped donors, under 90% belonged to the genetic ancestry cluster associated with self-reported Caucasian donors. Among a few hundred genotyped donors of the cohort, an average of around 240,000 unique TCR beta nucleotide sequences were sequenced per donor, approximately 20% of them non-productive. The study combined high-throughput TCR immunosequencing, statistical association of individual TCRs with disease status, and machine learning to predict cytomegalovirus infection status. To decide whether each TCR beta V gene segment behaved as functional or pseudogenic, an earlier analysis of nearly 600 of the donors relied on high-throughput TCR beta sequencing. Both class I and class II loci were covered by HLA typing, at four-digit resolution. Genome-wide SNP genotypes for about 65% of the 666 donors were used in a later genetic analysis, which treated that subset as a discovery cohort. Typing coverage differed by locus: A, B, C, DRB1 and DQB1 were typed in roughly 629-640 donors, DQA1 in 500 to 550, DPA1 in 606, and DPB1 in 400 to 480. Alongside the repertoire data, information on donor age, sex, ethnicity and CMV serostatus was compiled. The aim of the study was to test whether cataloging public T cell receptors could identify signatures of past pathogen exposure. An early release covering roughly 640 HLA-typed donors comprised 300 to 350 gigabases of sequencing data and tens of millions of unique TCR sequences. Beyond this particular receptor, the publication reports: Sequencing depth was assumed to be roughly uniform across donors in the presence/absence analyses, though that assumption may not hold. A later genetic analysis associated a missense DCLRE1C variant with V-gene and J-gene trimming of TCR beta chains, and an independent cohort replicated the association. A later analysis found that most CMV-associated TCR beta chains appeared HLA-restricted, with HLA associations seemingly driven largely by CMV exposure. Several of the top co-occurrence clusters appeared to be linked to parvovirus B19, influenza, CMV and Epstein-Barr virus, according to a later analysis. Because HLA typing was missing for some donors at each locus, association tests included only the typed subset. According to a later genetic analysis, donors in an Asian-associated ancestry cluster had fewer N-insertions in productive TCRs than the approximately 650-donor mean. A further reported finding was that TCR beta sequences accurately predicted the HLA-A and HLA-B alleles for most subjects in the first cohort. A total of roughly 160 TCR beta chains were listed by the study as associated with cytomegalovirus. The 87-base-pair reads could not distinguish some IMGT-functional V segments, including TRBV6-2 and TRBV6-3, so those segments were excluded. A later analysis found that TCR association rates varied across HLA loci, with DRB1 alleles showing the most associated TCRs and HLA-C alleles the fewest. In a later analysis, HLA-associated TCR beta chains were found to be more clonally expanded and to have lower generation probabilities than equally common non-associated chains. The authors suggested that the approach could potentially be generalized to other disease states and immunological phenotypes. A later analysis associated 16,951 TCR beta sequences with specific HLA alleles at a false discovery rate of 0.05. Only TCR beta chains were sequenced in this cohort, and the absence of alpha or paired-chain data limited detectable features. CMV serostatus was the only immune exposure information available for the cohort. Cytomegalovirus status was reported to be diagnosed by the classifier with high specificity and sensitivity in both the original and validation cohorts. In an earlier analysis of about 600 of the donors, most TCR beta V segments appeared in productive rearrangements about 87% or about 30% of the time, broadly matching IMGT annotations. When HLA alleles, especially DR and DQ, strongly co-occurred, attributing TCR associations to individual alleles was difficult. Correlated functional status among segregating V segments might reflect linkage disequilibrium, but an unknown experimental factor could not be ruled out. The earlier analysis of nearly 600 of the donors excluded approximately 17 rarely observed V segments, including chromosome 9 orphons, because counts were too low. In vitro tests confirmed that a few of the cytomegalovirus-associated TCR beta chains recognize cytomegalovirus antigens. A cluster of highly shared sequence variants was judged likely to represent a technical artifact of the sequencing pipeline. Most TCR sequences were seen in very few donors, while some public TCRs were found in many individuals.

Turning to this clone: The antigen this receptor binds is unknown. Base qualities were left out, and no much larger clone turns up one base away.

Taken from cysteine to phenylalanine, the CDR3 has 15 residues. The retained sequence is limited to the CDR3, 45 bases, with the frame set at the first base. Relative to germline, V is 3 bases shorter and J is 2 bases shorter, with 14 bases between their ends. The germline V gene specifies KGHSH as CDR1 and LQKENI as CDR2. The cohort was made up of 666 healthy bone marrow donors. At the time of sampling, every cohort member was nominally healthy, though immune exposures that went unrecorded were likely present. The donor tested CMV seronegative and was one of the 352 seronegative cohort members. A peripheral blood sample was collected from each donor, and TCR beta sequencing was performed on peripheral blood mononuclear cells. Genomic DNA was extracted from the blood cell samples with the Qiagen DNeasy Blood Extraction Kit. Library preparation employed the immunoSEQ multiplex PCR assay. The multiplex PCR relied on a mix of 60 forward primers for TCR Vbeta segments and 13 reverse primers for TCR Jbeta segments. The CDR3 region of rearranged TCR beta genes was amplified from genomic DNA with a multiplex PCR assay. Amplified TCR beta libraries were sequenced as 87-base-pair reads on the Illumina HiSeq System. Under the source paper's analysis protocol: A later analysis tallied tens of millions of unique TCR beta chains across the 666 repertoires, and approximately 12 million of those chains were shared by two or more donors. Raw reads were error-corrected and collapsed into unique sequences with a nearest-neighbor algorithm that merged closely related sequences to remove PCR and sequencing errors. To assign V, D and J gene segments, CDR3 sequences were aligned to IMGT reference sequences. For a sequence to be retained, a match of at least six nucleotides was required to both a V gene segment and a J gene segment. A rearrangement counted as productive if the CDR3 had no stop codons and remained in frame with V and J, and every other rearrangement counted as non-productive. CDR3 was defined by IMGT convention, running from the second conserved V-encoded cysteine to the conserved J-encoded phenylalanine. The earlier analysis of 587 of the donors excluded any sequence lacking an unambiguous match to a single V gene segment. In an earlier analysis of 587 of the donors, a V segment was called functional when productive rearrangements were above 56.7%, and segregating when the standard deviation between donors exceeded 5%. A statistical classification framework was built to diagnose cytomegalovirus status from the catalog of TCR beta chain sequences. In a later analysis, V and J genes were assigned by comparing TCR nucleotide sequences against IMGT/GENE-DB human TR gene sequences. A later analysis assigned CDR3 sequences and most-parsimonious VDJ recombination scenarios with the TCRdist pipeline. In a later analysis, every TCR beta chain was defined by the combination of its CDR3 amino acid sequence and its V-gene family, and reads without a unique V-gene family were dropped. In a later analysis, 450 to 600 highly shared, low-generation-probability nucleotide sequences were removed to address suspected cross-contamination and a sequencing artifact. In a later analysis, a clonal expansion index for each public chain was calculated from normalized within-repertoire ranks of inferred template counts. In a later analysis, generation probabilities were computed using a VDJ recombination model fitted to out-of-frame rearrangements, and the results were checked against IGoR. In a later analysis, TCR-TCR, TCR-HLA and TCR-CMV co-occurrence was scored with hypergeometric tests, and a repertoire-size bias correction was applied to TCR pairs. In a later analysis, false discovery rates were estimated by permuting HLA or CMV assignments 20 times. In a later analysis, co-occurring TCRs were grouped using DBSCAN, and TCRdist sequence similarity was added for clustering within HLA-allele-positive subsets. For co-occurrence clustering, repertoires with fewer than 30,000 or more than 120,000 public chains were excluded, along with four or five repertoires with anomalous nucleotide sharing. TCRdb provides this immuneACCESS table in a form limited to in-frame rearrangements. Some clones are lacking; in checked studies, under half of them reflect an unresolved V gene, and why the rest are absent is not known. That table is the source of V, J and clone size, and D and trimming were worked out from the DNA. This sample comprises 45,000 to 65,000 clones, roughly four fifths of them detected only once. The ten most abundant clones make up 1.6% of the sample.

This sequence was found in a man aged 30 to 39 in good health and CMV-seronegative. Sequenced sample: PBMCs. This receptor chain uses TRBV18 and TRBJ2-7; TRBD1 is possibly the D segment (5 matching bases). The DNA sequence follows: TGTGCCAGCTCACCCCTCGGAACAGGCACCTACGAGCAGTACTTC. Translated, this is CASSPLGTGTYEQYF.